The 23 T cell receptor beta chains below all came from one sample that was sequenced in a study of beta chain features in type 1 diabetes. Broader study findings: The study found moderately but significantly shorter TCRB CDR3s in all four CD4+ subsets of Type 1 diabetes patients.

Their antigens are not known. The study reverse transcribed the entire isolated RNA, so it sequenced expressed TCRB transcripts. Generated by immunoSEQ multiplex PCR, the TCRdb table keeps only in-frame clones and is missing some. The sample consists of under 20,000 clones, approximately 70% of them appearing once. Sequencing used stem cell memory CD4+ T cells from blood. All receptors derive from a man aged 25-40 years with type 1 diabetes.

The rearrangement links TRBV30 to TRBJ1-2, with D possibly TRBD1 on 5 matching bases. The germline CDR1 and CDR2 sequences are GTSNPN and SVGIG (reference sequence). Trimming shortened V by 0 bases and J by 8 bases, and 25 bases separated the two germline ends. The CDR3 is 17 residues long. This CDR3 reads CAWSVHYGGTSAAGYTF. CDR3 DNA: TGTGCCTGGAGTGTACACTATGGGGGGACTTCCGCGGCGGGCTACACCTTC. Based on the CDR3 plus reference TRBV30 and TRBJ1-2, the full variable domain is SQTIHQWPATLVQPVGSPLSLECTVEGTSNPNLYWYRQAAGRGLQLLFYSVGIGQISSEVPQNLSASRPQDRQFILSSKKLLLSDSGFYLCAWSVHYGGTSAAGYTFGSGTRLTVV.

The chain employs TRBV4-1 and TRBJ1-5; 9 bases fit TRBD1. Trimming at V came to 0 bases and at J to 1 base, leaving 4 bases not matched to a gene. The CDR3 runs to 17 residues. Germline V gives CDR1 MGHRA, CDR2 YSYEKL. CDR3 sequence reads: CASSQEGDRVSNQPQHF. The CDR3 coding sequence is TGCGCCAGCAGCCAAGAAGGGGACAGGGTCAGCAATCAGCCCCAGCATTTT.

This chain joins TRBV5-1 and TRBJ1-4; TRBD1 is a possible D gene (6 bases). V lost 1 base to trimming and J lost 6 bases, with 10 bases between them. Germline V lookup: CDR1 SGHRS, CDR2 YFSETQ. The CDR3 is 14 residues long. The chain's CDR3 is CASSLTGSDEKLFF. The DNA for the CDR3 is TGCGCCAGCAGCTTGACAGGGTCGGATGAAAAACTGTTTTTT. The full variable domain, in which reference TRBV5-1 and TRBJ1-4 provide the parts outside the CDR3, is KAGVTQTPRYLIKTRGQQVTLSCSPISGHRSVSWYQQTPGQGLQFLFEYFSETQRNKGNFPGRFSGRQFSNSRSEMNVSTLELGDSALYLCASSLTGSDEKLFFGSGTQLSVL.

The chain links TRBV5-5 to TRBJ2-7, with D maybe TRBD2 (5 bases). V was clipped by 4 bases and J by 4 bases, with 15 bases between them. Germline-derived CDR1 and CDR2 are SGHKS and YYEKEE (reference sequence). There are 14 residues in the CDR3. For the CDR3, the DNA is TGTGCCAGCAGCGGGCCGGTCCGAGGGTACGAGCAGTACTTC. This translates into CASSGPVRGYEQYF.

The chain couples TRBV13 to TRBJ2-5; D unclear. The germline V and J ends were trimmed by 5 bases and 2 bases, with 12 bases remaining between them. Germline CDR1 PRHDT, CDR2 FYEKMQ (reference sequence). This CDR3 has 14 residues. The CDR3 is CASSKAPTQETQYF. The CDR3 DNA reads as TGTGCCAGCAGCAAAGCCCCAACGCAAGAGACCCAGTACTTC.

V gene TRBV4-2 combines with J gene TRBJ2-3; 13 bases map to TRBD2. Germline CDR1 LGHNA, CDR2 YNFKEQ. The CDR3 is made up of 16 amino acids. Trimming at V came to 4 bases and at J to 4 bases, leaving 5 bases not matched to a gene. The CDR3 DNA follows: TGTGCCAGCAGCCCCGGACTAGCGGGGGACCCAGATACGCAGTATTTT. This codes for CASSPGLAGDPDTQYF.

A single count supports this clone. J is TRBJ1-2 and V is TRBV5-1; the D gene is possibly TRBD1 (5 bases). The CDR3 consists of 12 residues. V lost 5 bases to trimming and J lost 9 bases, with 14 bases between them. The germline CDR1 and CDR2 sequences are SGHRS and YFSETQ. The CDR3 DNA follows: TGCGCCAGCAGTGACGGGACTCAATGCTACACCTTC. Protein sequence: CASSDGTQCYTF.

The chain couples TRBV4-2 to TRBJ2-3, with D perhaps matching TRBD1 (5 bases). Germline-derived CDR1 and CDR2 are LGHNA and YNFKEQ. V lost 3 bases to trimming and J lost 0 bases, with 22 bases between them. The CDR3 extends over 19 amino acids. The CDR3 nucleotides read TGTGCCAGCAGCCACCCAGAAGAATTTGGGGCTTGGAGCACAGATACGCAGTATTTT. Its protein is CASSHPEEFGAWSTDTQYF.

This sequence joins TRBV7-9 and TRBJ1-2; D unresolved. The V end was cut by 1 base, the J end by 4 bases, with 10 bases between. The CDR3 is 14 residues long. Germline V gives CDR1 SEHNR, CDR2 FQNEAQ (reference sequence). This chain's CDR3 is CASSLGSGFYGYTF. For the CDR3, the DNA is TGTGCCAGCAGCTTAGGTTCTGGCTTCTATGGCTACACCTTC.

This clone was recorded once. This chain joins TRBV27 and TRBJ2-7; 8 bases are shared with TRBD2. From germline, CDR1 is MNHEY and CDR2 SMNVEV (reference sequence). V trimming: 6 bases; J trimming: 3 bases; junction bases outside the gene matches: 10. The CDR3 spans 15 residues. The CDR3 reads CASSVRGGLGYEQYF. As DNA, the CDR3 is TGTGCCAGCAGCGTCCGCGGGGGGTTGGGCTACGAGCAGTACTTC.

The chain uses TRBV5-4 and TRBJ2-2; TRBD2 matches 8 bases. V lost 3 bases and J lost 8; bases outside the gene matches: 12. Germline CDR1 reads SGHNT; CDR2 reads YYREEE (reference sequence). This CDR3 spans 16 amino acids. CDR3 sequence (DNA): TGTGCCAGCAGCTCCCTAGGTAGCGGGGTCTCAGGGGAGCTGTTTTTT. As protein: CASSSLGSGVSGELFF.

DNA for the CDR3: TGCGCCAGCAGCCTCCCTGGGACAGGGCACAATGAGCAGTTCTTC. The encoded protein is CASSLPGTGHNEQFF. V and J are TRBV4-3 and TRBJ2-1, with 9 bases that match TRBD1. CDR3 size: 15 residues. The germline CDR1 and CDR2 sequences are LGHNA and YSLEER. Trimming took 4 bases from V and 5 from J; bases not matched to a gene: 6.

The rearrangement joins TRBV5-1 to TRBJ2-3; 12 bases line up with TRBD2. Looked up from germline, CDR1 is SGHRS and CDR2 is YFSETQ. The ends lost 0 bases at V and 2 bases at J; junction bases unmatched: 4. The CDR3 extends over 17 amino acids. The CDR3 coding sequence is TGCGCCAGCAGCTTGGGACTAGCGGGGGCCGTCACAGATACGCAGTATTTT. It yields the protein CASSLGLAGAVTDTQYF.

The genes are TRBV6-4 and TRBJ2-7; no firm D call. With 4 bases removed from V and 9 bases from J, the gap between germline ends came to 10 bases. This CDR3 has 11 residues. Germline assignment: CDR1 MRHNA and CDR2 SNTAGT. The CDR3 DNA reads TGTGCCAGCAGTGTGAGTGCCGGGCAGTACTTC. This sequence encodes CASSVSAGQYF.

The gene calls are TRBV9 and TRBJ1-1; tentatively, D is TRBD1 (5 bases). Looked up from germline, CDR1 is SGDLS and CDR2 is YYNGEE. There are 17 residues in the CDR3. With 4 bases removed from V and 0 bases from J, the gap between germline ends came to 19 bases. This CDR3 reads CASSPRGLSFMNTEAFF. DNA for the CDR3: TGTGCCAGCAGCCCACGGGGGTTGTCCTTCATGAACACTGAAGCTTTCTTT.

The rearrangement links TRBV5-1 to TRBJ2-5; the D gene is possibly TRBD1 (6 bases). CDR3 length equals 14 residues. V lost 4 bases, J lost 2 bases, and 12 bases lay in between. CDR1 is SGHRS, CDR2 YFSETQ, per germline. The chain's CDR3 is CASSRTGIQETQYF. DNA for the CDR3: TGCGCCAGCAGCCGTACAGGGATACAAGAGACCCAGTACTTC.

This chain joins TRBV30 and TRBJ1-5, with D hard to call. V dropped 3 bases and J dropped 3 bases, with 18 bases sitting between them. This CDR3 region has 16 residues. Per germline, CDR1 GTSNPN and CDR2 SVGIG (reference sequence). The CDR3 loop reads CAWREDGGRFNQPQHF. CDR3 sequence (DNA): TGTGCCTGGAGGGAAGATGGCGGGCGCTTCAATCAGCCCCAGCATTTT.

The rearrangement uses TRBV7-2 and TRBJ1-5; a possible D gene is TRBD1 (5 bases). The CDR3 runs 14 residues. V dropped 5 bases and J dropped 5 bases, with 13 bases sitting between them. Germline V lookup: CDR1 SGHTA, CDR2 FQGNSA. The DNA for the CDR3 is TGTGCCAGCAGCCCCCTAGACAGAGATCAGCCCCAGCATTTT. Translation: CASSPLDRDQPQHF.

The gene calls are TRBV5-4 and TRBJ2-5; 10 bases are a match to TRBD2. CDR3 length equals 15 residues. Trimming took 2 bases from V and 2 from J; bases not matched to a gene: 3. In germline, CDR1 is SGHNT, CDR2 YYREEE (reference sequence). CDR3 amino acids: CASSFLAGGQETQYF. In nucleotides, the CDR3 is TGTGCCAGCAGCTTTTTAGCGGGGGGTCAAGAGACCCAGTACTTC.

The V call is TRBV28, the J call TRBJ1-2; D may be TRBD1 (5 bases). The CDR3 covers 14 residues. V lost 8 bases and J lost 4, with 17 bases in between. From germline, CDR1 is MDHEN and CDR2 SYDVKM. The CDR3 region is CASFPRGSFYGYTF. The CDR3 nucleotides read TGTGCCAGCTTTCCAAGGGGCAGCTTCTATGGCTACACCTTC.

The gene calls are TRBV9 and TRBJ2-5; 8 nucleotides match TRBD2. V gave up 2 bases and J gave up 5 bases; unmatched junction bases: 8. CDR3 length: 15 amino acids. Germline V gives CDR1 SGDLS, CDR2 YYNGEE. The CDR3 DNA sequence: TGTGCCAGCAGCGTTAATCGGGGGGGCCAGGAGACCCAGTACTTC. The encoded protein is CASSVNRGGQETQYF.

The rearrangement joins TRBV5-1 to TRBJ2-1; 8 bases fit TRBD1. The trim removed 0 bases at V and 6 bases at J, leaving 5 bases unmatched. The CDR3 totals 15 residues. Germline V lookup: CDR1 SGHRS, CDR2 YFSETQ. CDR3 protein: CASSLAPGGSNEQFF. The DNA for the CDR3 is TGCGCCAGCAGCTTGGCCCCAGGGGGCTCCAATGAGCAGTTCTTC. The variable domain in full, with the rest retrieved from reference TRBV5-1 and TRBJ2-1, is KAGVTQTPRYLIKTRGQQVTLSCSPISGHRSVSWYQQTPGQGLQFLFEYFSETQRNKGNFPGRFSGRQFSNSRSEMNVSTLELGDSALYLCASSLAPGGSNEQFFGPGTRLTVL.

The rearrangement links TRBV19 to TRBJ2-1; 8 bases are a match to TRBD2. Germline CDR1 reads LNHDA; CDR2 reads SQIVND (reference sequence). CDR3 size: 16 residues. V lost 1 base, J lost 3 bases, and 5 bases stayed unmatched. The CDR3, as DNA: TGTGCCAGTAGTATAGGGCGGGGGGCTAGCTACAATGAGCAGTTCTTC. Its protein is CASSIGRGASYNEQFF.